This TCR beta chain appears in the sequencing data of a study of T cells in Graves' hyperthyroidism and ophthalmopathy. Findings and limits, study-wide: Separating ophthalmopathy from stable hyperthyroidism was achieved by a 13 V-J model. Blood also carried most thyroid clonotypes expanded above 0.001.

This clonotype was found many times. Its antigen is unknown. An absence of ophthalmopathy progression within 18 months meant stable Graves' hyperthyroidism. Amplification of TCR beta CDR3 regions used RNA as the template. A first-round RT-PCR of the TCR CDR3 used the HTBI primer set. TCRdb reprocessed the multiplex PCR reads via MiXCR and lists one record per CDR3 protein. The table includes about 49,000 distinct CDR3 sequences, roughly 51% detected once. CDR3 length: 14 amino acids. The clonotype originates from a man younger than 35 with Graves' hyperthyroidism. The chain uses TRBV3-2 and TRBJ2-7. TRBV3-2 is an annotated pseudogene. Sequencing was performed on peripheral blood or thyroid tissue (not recorded which). In nucleotides, the CDR3 is TGTGCCAGCAGCCAAGGCGCGACCCCCTACGAGCAGTACTTC. Translation: CASSQGATPYEQYF.